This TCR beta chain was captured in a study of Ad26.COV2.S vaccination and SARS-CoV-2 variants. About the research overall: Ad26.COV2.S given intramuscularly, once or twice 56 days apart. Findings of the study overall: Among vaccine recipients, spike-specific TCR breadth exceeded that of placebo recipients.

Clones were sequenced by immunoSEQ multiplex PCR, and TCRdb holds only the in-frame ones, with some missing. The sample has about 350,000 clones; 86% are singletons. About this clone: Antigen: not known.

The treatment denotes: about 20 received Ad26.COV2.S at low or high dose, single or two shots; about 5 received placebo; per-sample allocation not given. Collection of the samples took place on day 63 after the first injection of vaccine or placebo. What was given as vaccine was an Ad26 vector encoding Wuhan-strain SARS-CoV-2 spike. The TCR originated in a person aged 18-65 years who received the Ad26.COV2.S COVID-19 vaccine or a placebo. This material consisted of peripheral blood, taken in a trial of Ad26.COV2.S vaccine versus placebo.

The CDR3 protein is CASTQPGIGQPVLTF. CDR3 DNA: TGTGCCAGCACCCAGCCGGGCATCGGCCAACCCGTCCTGACTTTC. The rearrangement uses TRBV7-9 and TRBJ2-6; D gene uncertain. Trimming took 7 bases from V and 12 from J, leaving 22 bases between them. CDR3 length: 15 residues. Per germline, CDR1 SEHNR and CDR2 FQNEAQ (reference sequence).